The 27 T cell receptor beta chains in this list originate from one sample, sequenced in a study of blood T cells in healthy people across ages. Then a second PCR, running about 6 to 11 cycles, was carried out with a sample-barcoded 5' primer and a J-beta primer mix. TCRdb re-analysed the 5' RACE reads in MiXCR, keeping a single row per CDR3 protein. The sample yields hundreds of thousands of distinct CDR3 sequences, roughly 26% seen once. This same sample was also part of a study on T cells of mothers and their children.

Sequencing used blood. These receptors all stem from a boy under 18 in good health.

The gene calls are TRBV12-3 or TRBV12-4 and TRBJ1-1; D uncertain. The CDR3 runs 12 residues. The V gene lost 2 bases and the J gene lost 8 bases, with 9 bases spanning the gap. CDR3 residues: CASSLLSGEAFF. The DNA of the CDR3 is TGTGCCAGCAGTTTATTGTCGGGAGAAGCTTTCTTT.

This clonotype has just a few counts. The chain joins TRBV25-1 to TRBJ2-1; tentatively, D is TRBD2 (5 bases). The ends were cut back, 0 bases at V and 6 bases at J, with 24 bases in the middle. The CDR3 extends over 19 amino acids. Per the germline V gene, CDR1 is MGHDK and CDR2 is SYGVNS. The CDR3 protein is CASSEYHRVEDRPGNEQFF. The CDR3 DNA is TGTGCCAGCAGTGAATACCATCGGGTGGAGGATCGACCGGGCAATGAGCAGTTCTTC.

This clonotype was picked up a small number of times. This chain links TRBV20-1 with TRBJ2-7, with D possibly called TRBD1 or TRBD2 (5 bases each). Germline V gives CDR1 DFQATT, CDR2 SNEGSKA (reference sequence). Trimming took off 0 bases at V and 3 bases at J, with 9 bases between the two ends. CDR3 length: 13 amino acids. The CDR3 is CSARDRGIYEQYF. The CDR3 DNA reads as TGCAGTGCTAGAGATCGGGGCATCTACGAGCAGTACTTC.

V is TRBV5-5 and J is TRBJ2-5; no firm D call. The DNA end favors TRBJ2-1, so the J call may be wrong. CDR1 and CDR2 from the germline V gene are SGHKS and YYEKEE (reference sequence). The CDR3 loop spans 15 amino acids. CDR3 residues: CASSLWAPSMGEQFF. The CDR3, as DNA: TGTGCCAGCAGCTTGTGGGCCCCGTCCATGGGTGAGCAGTTCTTC.

The sample holds one count of this clonotype. Relative to the germline gene, one junction end is altered; a read error may explain this. V usage is TRBV7-2 and J usage is TRBJ1-2; no definite D call. Germline CDR1 SGHTA, CDR2 FQGNSA. The CDR3 has 14 residues. For the CDR3, the DNA is TGTGTCAGCAGCCTCCTCCCTCTACTCTATGGCTACACCTTC. This gives the protein CVSSLLPLLYGYTF. The full variable domain, in which reference TRBV7-2 and TRBJ1-2 provide the parts outside the CDR3, is GAGVSQSPSNKVTEKGKDVELRCDPISGHTALYWYRQSLGQGLEFLIYFQGNSAPDKSGLPSDRFSAERTGGSVSTLTIQRTQQEDSAVYLCVSSLLPLLYGYTFGSGTRLTVV.

This clonotype was counted only a few times. This sequence joins TRBV12-3 or TRBV12-4 and TRBJ2-3, with D perhaps given as TRBD1 or TRBD2 (5 bases each). CDR3 length: 17 residues. The V gene lost 5 bases and the J gene lost 0 bases, with 18 bases spanning the gap. The CDR3 DNA reads TGTGCCAGCAGTCCCTCCGTGGGGGTTGGGAGCACAGATACGCAGTATTTT. It specifies CASSPSVGVGSTDTQYF.

The chain uses TRBV3-1 and TRBJ2-5, with D uncertain. Deletions cut 0 bases from V and 0 bases from J, with 8 bases between. The CDR3 has 15 amino acids. Germline V lookup: CDR1 LGHDT, CDR2 YNNKEL (reference sequence). CDR3: CASSQEGSYQETQYF. The CDR3 bases are TGTGCCAGCAGCCAAGAAGGTAGCTACCAAGAGACCCAGTACTTC.

This clonotype appeared once. This chain uses TRBV5-1 with TRBJ2-7; TRBD1 matches 9 bases. The CDR3 extends over 16 amino acids. Germline CDR1 SGHRS, CDR2 YFSETQ. J lost 1 base, V lost 4 bases, and 9 bases had no gene match. This chain's CDR3 is CASSPLDRGVSYEQYF. CDR3 DNA: TGCGCCAGCAGCCCCCTGGACAGGGGAGTTTCCTACGAGCAGTACTTC.

The chain couples TRBV3-1 to TRBJ2-3; no firm D call. CDR1 is LGHDT and CDR2 is YNNKEL in the germline V gene (reference sequence). The CDR3 extends over 12 amino acids. The V end lost 1 base, the J end lost 5 bases, and 4 bases lay between the germline ends. CDR3 sequence: CASSQVKDTQYF. For the CDR3, the DNA is TGTGCCAGCAGCCAAGTAAAAGATACGCAGTATTTT.

This clonotype was detected ten times or more. The chain has TRBV12-3 or TRBV12-4 and TRBJ2-5; TRBD1 agrees at 7 bases. V lost 2 bases, J lost 1 base, and 1 base stayed unmatched. The CDR3 runs 14 residues. The CDR3 here is CASSLRDSQETQYF. DNA for the CDR3: TGTGCCAGCAGTTTAAGGGACAGCCAAGAGACCCAGTACTTC.

This chain joins TRBV7-9 and TRBJ2-1; no definite D call. In germline, CDR1 is SEHNR, CDR2 FQNEAQ (reference sequence). The CDR3 runs to 15 residues. V shed 8 bases and J shed 1 base, with 15 bases lying between them. CDR3 loop: CASSRSGVSYNEQFF. CDR3 DNA: TGTGCCAGCTCACGATCGGGCGTATCCTACAATGAGCAGTTCTTC.

This clonotype was seen only a few times. The V and J genes are TRBV7-2 and TRBJ1-5, with D unclear. Germline assignment: CDR1 SGHTA and CDR2 FQGNSA. The CDR3 is made up of 15 amino acids. The V and J ends lost 3 bases and 1 base respectively, with 10 bases between them. The chain's CDR3 is CASSFGERSNQPQHF. The CDR3 bases are TGTGCCAGCAGCTTTGGGGAAAGGAGCAATCAGCCCCAGCATTTT.

In regard to this clonotype: Likely a read error: the CDR3 ends without its conserved phenylalanine or tryptophan. The chain is built from TRBV19 and TRBJ2-7, with a possible D match to TRBD1 (5 bases). V was trimmed by 2 bases and J by 2 bases, leaving 13 bases between them. The length of the CDR3 is 15 residues. Germline CDR1 is LNHDA and CDR2 is SQIVND (reference sequence). CDR3 DNA sequence: TGTGCCAGTAGTATACAGACAGCAGGTCCCTACGAGCAGTACCTC. Translating gives CASSIQTAGPYEQYL.

This clonotype was seen a few times. One base away lies a much larger clone, so this may be a sequencing read error. The chain uses TRBV7-6 and TRBJ1-4, with unresolved D. Trimming removed 5 bases at V and 4 bases at J, with 5 bases between. The CDR3 has 12 residues. Germline loops: CDR1 SGHVS, CDR2 FNYEAQ. Here the CDR3 reads CASSPFNEKLFF. CDR3 in DNA: TGTGCCAGCAGCCCATTTAATGAAAAACTGTTTTTT.

This clonotype was picked up a small number of times. The CDR3 DNA reads TGTGCCAGCAGTCTTTATATCGGAGTTGGCAATCAGCCCCAGCATTTT. This gives the protein CASSLYIGVGNQPQHF. This rearrangement joins TRBV28 to TRBJ1-5, with D unclear. Trimming pared 5 bases from V and 2 bases from J, leaving 16 bases between. The CDR3 runs 16 residues. Germline V gene data show CDR1 as MDHEN and CDR2 as SYDVKM. The variable domain in full, completed from reference TRBV28 and TRBJ1-5, reads DVKVTQSSRYLVKRTGEKVFLECVQDMDHENMFWYRQDPGLGLRLIYFSYDVKMKEKGDIPEGYSVSREKKERFSLILESASTNQTSMYLCASSLYIGVGNQPQHFGDGTRLSIL.

This chain connects TRBV6-5 to TRBJ2-7; TRBD2 agrees at 11 bases. This CDR3 spans 17 amino acids. Germline trimming cut 2 bases from V and 5 bases from J; bases unmatched to any gene: 11. The V gene's germline CDR1 is MNHEY and CDR2 SVGAGI. The CDR3 coding sequence is TGTGCCAGCAGTTACACGCCCGGTAGCGGGGGGGACCACGAGCAGTACTTC. This encodes CASSYTPGSGGDHEQYF.

This clonotype was detected ten times or more. The V gene is TRBV7-3, the J gene TRBJ2-1; 11 bases agree with TRBD2. CDR3 length: 15 residues. Unmatched junction bases numbered 4, after V lost 5 bases and J lost 4 bases. Germline values: CDR1 SGHTA, CDR2 FQGTGA. As DNA, the CDR3 is TGTGCCAGCAGCCAGGGACTAGCGGCTTACAATGAGCAGTTCTTC. Translating gives CASSQGLAAYNEQFF.

This clonotype showed up just a few times. The rearrangement links TRBV7-6 to TRBJ1-2; D might be TRBD1 (6 bases). CDR3 length: 14 amino acids. Germline-derived CDR1 and CDR2 are SGHVS and FNYEAQ. V shed 6 bases and J shed 4 bases, with 15 bases lying between them. CDR3 coding DNA: TGTGCCAGCAGTCCTAGCGGGACACTCTATGGCTACACCTTC. Its protein is CASSPSGTLYGYTF.

This chain connects TRBV27 to TRBJ2-2, with D maybe TRBD2 (5 bases). Germline V gives CDR1 MNHEY, CDR2 SMNVEV (reference sequence). V lost 5 bases and J 7 bases, leaving 14 bases between the germline ends. This CDR3 spans 14 amino acids. CDR3 residues: CASSPNRGDGELFF. Here the CDR3 DNA reads TGTGCCAGCAGTCCAAATCGGGGAGACGGGGAGCTGTTTTTT.

The rearrangement uses TRBV6-1 and TRBJ1-5; TRBD1 is a possible D gene (6 bases). V was trimmed by 4 bases and J by 6 bases, leaving 13 bases between them. CDR3 length equals 14 residues. Germline-derived CDR1 and CDR2 are MNHNS and SASEGT. Here the CDR3 DNA reads TGTGCCAGCAGTGTCGAAGTACAGGGTCAGCCCCAGCATTTT. Protein: CASSVEVQGQPQHF.

This clonotype has only a few counts. This rearrangement joins TRBV10-3 to TRBJ2-2; the match to TRBD2 covers 12 bases. J was trimmed by 4 bases and V by 2 bases; bases with no gene match: 2. Per the germline V gene, CDR1 is ENHRY and CDR2 is SYGVKD. The CDR3 loop spans 16 amino acids. The CDR3 reads CAISERTSGVTGELFF. The CDR3 bases are TGTGCCATCAGTGAGCGGACTAGCGGGGTCACCGGGGAGCTGTTTTTT.

The chain recombines TRBV14 with TRBJ2-1; 12 bases match TRBD2. The J segment lost 0 bases and the V segment lost 4 bases, leaving 4 bases of the junction unmatched. Germline CDR1 and CDR2: SGHDN and FVKESK. The length of the CDR3 is 17 residues. DNA of the CDR3: TGTGCCAGCAGCCCGTCTAGCGGGGGGGCCTCCTACAATGAGCAGTTCTTC. Its translation: CASSPSSGGASYNEQFF. Full variable domain (rest looked up from reference TRBV14 and TRBJ2-1): EAGVTQFPSHSVIEKGQTVTLRCDPISGHDNLYWYRRVMGKEIKFLLHFVKESKQDESGMPNNRFLAERTGGTYSTLKVQPAELEDSGVYFCASSPSSGGASYNEQFFGPGTRLTVL.

The chain recombines TRBV11-2 with TRBJ2-2; TRBD1 matches 7 bases. Unmatched junction bases numbered 9, after V lost 5 bases and J lost 3 bases. The CDR3 spans 16 residues. Germline CDR1 is SGHAT and CDR2 is FQNNGV. CDR3 amino acids: CASSPAGTAHTGELFF. The CDR3 nucleotides are TGTGCCAGCAGCCCGGCCGGGACAGCTCACACCGGGGAGCTGTTTTTT.

V gene TRBV20-1 combines with J gene TRBJ2-6, with D possibly called TRBD1 or TRBD2 (5 bases each). The CDR3 contains 16 residues. Trimming took off 5 bases at V and 2 bases at J, with 16 bases between the two ends. CDR1 DFQATT and CDR2 SNEGSKA come from the germline V gene (reference sequence). The CDR3 here is CSAWSHGAAGANVLTF. The CDR3 bases are TGCAGTGCTTGGTCCCACGGGGCGGCTGGGGCCAACGTCCTGACTTTC.

The V call is TRBV20-1, the J call TRBJ1-2; the D gene is possibly TRBD1 (5 bases). The CDR3 has 12 amino acids. Germline V gives CDR1 DFQATT, CDR2 SNEGSKA (reference sequence). V was trimmed by 6 bases and J by 7 bases, leaving 15 bases between them. CDR3 nucleotide sequence: TGCAGTGCGGGGGGAGGGGCAGGTGGCTACACCTTC. It yields the protein CSAGGGAGGYTF.

The table lists this clonotype with a few counts. One junction end disagrees with the germline gene, perhaps due to a read error. The CDR3 region has the DNA TGTGCCAGCAGCCGAAGAAAGCAGGGACAGCTATACAGTGAGCAGTTCTTC. It specifies CASSRRKQGQLYSEQFF. The gene calls are TRBV7-6 and TRBJ2-5, with 7 bases lining up with TRBD1. TRBJ2-1 explains the end of the DNA better; the J call may be wrong. The CDR3 covers 17 residues. Germline V gene lookup returns CDR1 SGHVS and CDR2 FNYEAQ.

This clonotype was observed a few times. The chain has TRBV19 and TRBJ2-2; tentative D call: TRBD1 (5 bases). This CDR3 has 15 amino acids. The ends were cut back, 1 base at V and 5 bases at J, with 11 bases in the middle. Per the germline V gene, CDR1 is LNHDA and CDR2 is SQIVND (reference sequence). As DNA, the CDR3 is TGTGCCAGTAGTATAGCGCGACAGCCGACCGGGGAGCTGTTTTTT. Translated, it gives CASSIARQPTGELFF.